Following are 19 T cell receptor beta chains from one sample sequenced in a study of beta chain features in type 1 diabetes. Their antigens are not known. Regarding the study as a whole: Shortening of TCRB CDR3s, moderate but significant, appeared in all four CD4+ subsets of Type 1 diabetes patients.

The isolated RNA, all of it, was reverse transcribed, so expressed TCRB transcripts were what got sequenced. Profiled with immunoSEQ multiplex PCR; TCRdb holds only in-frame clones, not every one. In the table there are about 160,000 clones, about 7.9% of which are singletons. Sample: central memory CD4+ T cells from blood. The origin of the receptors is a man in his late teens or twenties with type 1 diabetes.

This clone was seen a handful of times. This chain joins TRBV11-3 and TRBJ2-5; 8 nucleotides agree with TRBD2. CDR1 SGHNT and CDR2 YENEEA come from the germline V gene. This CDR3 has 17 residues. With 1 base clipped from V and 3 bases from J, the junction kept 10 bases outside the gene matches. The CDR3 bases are TGTGCCAGCAGCTTAGGCTCGAACGGGGGGGCTGAAGAGACCCAGTACTTC. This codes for CASSLGSNGGAEETQYF.

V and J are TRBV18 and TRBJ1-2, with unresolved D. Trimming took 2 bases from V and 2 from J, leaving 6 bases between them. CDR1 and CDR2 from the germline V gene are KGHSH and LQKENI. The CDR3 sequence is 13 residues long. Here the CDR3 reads CASSPVENYGYTF. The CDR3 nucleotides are TGTGCCAGCTCACCAGTTGAGAACTATGGCTACACCTTC. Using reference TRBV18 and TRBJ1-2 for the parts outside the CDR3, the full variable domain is NAGVMQNPRHLVRRRGQEARLRCSPMKGHSHVYWYRQLPEEGLKFMVYLQKENIIDESGMPKERFSAEFPKEGPSILRIQQVVRGDSAAYFCASSPVENYGYTFGSGTRLTVV.

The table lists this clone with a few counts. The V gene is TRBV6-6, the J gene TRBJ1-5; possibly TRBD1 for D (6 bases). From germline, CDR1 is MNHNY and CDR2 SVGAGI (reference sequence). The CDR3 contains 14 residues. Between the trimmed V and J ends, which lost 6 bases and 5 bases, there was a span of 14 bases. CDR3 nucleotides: TGTGCCAGCAGCCTACAGGGCGGCCATCAGCCCCAGCATTTT. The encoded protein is CASSLQGGHQPQHF.

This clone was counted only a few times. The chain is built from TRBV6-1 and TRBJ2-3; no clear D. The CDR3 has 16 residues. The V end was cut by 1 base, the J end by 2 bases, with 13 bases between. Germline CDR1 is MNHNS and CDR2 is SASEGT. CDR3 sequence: CASSEDVRLSTDTQYF. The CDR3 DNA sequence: TGTGCCAGCAGTGAAGACGTCAGGTTGTCCACAGATACGCAGTATTTT.

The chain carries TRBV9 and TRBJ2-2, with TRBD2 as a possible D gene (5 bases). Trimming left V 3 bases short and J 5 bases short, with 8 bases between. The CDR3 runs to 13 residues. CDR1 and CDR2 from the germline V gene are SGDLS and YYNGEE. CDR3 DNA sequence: TGTGCCAGCAGCGGAGGGCAAACCGGGGAGCTGTTTTTT. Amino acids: CASSGGQTGELFF. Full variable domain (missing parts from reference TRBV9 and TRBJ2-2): DSGVTQTPKHLITATGQRVTLRCSPRSGDLSVYWYQQSLDQGLQFLIQYYNGEERAKGNILERFSAQQFPDLHSELNLSSLELGDSALYFCASSGGQTGELFFGEGSRLTVL.

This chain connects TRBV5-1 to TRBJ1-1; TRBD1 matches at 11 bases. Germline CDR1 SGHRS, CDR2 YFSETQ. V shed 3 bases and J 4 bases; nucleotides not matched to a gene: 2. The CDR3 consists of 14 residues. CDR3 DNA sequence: TGCGCCAGCAGCTGGGGACAGGGGGGCACTGAAGCTTTCTTT. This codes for CASSWGQGGTEAFF.

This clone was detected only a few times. The CDR3 protein is CATQGGGRTDTQYF. The CDR3 DNA follows: TGTGCCACCCAAGGCGGGGGCCGCACAGATACGCAGTATTTT. V and J are TRBV11-2 and TRBJ2-3; possible D gene TRBD2, 7 bases. Germline CDR1 reads SGHAT; CDR2 reads FQNNGV. V was trimmed by 10 bases and J by 1 base, leaving 15 bases between them. The CDR3 length is 14 residues.

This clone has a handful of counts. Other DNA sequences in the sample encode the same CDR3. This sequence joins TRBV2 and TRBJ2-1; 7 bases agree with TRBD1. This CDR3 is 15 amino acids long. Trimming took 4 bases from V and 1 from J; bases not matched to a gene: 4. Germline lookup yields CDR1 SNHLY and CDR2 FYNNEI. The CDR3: CASSGRTGSYNEQFF. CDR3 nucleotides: TGTGCCAGCAGTGGCCGGACAGGTTCCTACAATGAGCAGTTCTTC.

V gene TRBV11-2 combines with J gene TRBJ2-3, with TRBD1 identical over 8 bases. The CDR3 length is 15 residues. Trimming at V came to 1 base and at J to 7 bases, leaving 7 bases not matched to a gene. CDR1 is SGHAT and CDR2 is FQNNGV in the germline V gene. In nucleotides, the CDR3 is TGTGCCAGCAGCTTAGGGCGCAGGGGGCAAAATACGCAGTATTTT. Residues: CASSLGRRGQNTQYF.

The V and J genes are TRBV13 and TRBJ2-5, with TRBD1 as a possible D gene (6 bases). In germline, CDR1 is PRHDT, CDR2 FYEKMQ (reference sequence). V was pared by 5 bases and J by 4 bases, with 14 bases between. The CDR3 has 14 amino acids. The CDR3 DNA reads TGTGCCAGCAGCATGGGACACGCCGGAGAGACCCAGTACTTC. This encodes CASSMGHAGETQYF.

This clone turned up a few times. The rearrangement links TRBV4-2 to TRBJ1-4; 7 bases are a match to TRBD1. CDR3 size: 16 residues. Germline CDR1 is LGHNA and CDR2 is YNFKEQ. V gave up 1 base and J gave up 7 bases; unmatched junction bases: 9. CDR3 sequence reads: CASSQGTGERREKLFF. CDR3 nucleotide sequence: TGTGCCAGCAGCCAAGGAACAGGGGAGCGGCGTGAAAAACTGTTTTTT.

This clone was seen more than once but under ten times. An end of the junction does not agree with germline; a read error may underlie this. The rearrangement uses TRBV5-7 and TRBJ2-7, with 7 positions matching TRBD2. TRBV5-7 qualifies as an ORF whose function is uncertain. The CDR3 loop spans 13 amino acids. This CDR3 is CASSLYDERDIDF. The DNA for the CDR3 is TGTGCCAGCAGCTTGTATGACGAGCGGGATATTGACTTC.

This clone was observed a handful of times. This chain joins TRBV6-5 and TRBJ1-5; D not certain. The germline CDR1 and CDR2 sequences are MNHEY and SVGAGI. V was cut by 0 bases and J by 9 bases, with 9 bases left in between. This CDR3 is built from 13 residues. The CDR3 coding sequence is TGTGCCAGCAGTTACTCTGGGCAGGCGCCCCAGCATTTT. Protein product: CASSYSGQAPQHF.

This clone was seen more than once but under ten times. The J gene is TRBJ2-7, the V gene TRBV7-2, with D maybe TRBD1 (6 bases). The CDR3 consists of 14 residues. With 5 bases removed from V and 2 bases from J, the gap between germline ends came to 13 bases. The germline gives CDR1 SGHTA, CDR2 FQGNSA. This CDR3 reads CASSATGTPYEQYF. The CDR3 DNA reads TGTGCCAGCAGCGCCACAGGGACCCCCTACGAGCAGTACTTC.

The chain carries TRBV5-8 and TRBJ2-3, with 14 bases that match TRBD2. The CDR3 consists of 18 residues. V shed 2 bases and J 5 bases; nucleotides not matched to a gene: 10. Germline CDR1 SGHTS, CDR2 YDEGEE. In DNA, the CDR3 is TGTGCCAGCAGCTTCGTCGGGACTAGCGGGAGTTCTGGAGATACGCAGTATTTT. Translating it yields CASSFVGTSGSSGDTQYF.

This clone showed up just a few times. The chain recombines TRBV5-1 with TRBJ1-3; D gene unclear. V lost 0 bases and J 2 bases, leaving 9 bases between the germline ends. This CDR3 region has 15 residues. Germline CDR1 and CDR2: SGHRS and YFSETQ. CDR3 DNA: TGCGCCAGCAGCTTGGAGCCGGGTACTGGAAACACCATATATTTT. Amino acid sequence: CASSLEPGTGNTIYF.

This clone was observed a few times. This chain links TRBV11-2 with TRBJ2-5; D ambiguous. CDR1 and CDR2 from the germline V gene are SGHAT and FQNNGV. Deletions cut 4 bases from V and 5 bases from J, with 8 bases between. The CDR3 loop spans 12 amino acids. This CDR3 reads CASSSSRETQYF. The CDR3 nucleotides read TGTGCCAGCAGCTCCTCACGGGAGACCCAGTACTTC. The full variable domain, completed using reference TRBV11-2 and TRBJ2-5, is EAGVAQSPRYKIIEKRQSVAFWCNPISGHATLYWYQQILGQGPKLLIQFQNNGVVDDSQLPKDRFSAERLKGVDSTLKIQPAKLEDSAVYLCASSSSRETQYFGPGTRLLVL.

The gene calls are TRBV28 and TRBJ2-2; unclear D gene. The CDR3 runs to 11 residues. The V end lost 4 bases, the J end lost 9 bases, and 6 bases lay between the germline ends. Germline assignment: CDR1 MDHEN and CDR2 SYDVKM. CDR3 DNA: TGTGCCAGCAGTTCGGTTCGGGAGCTGTTTTTT. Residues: CASSSVRELFF.

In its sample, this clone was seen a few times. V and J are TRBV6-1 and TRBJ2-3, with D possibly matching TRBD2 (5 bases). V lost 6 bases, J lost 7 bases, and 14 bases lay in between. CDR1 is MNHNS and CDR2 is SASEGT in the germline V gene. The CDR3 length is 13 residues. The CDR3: CASSDRGMYTQYF. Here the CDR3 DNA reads TGTGCCAGCAGCGATCGGGGAATGTATACGCAGTATTTT.